Presented here are 16 T cell receptor beta chains from one specimen sequenced in a study of sequential checkpoint blockade in melanoma. Data came from immunoSEQ multiplex PCR; TCRdb stores just in-frame clones and leaves some out. The sample consists of about 13,000 clones, around 25% of them appearing once. Treatment described: randomized to nivolumab then ipilimumab (arm A) or the reverse (arm B). The sample in question was tumor tissue (inferred from file names), obtained from a patient given nivolumab and ipilimumab in sequence. The receptors derive from a human donor with melanoma.

This clone was seen only a few times. The chain combines TRBV7-1 with TRBJ2-2; tentatively, D is TRBD1 (6 bases). TRBV7-1 is identified as an open reading frame with a role that is uncertain. This CDR3 spans 13 amino acids. Trimming cost V 6 bases and J 6 bases, with 11 bases left between them. For the CDR3, the DNA is TGTGCCAGCAGACCGACAGGTCCCGGGGAGCTGTTTTTT. Its protein is CASRPTGPGELFF.

The rearrangement links TRBV6-8 to TRBJ2-7; D uncertain. With 5 bases removed from V and 7 bases from J, the gap between germline ends came to 15 bases. The CDR3 loop spans 13 amino acids. Per germline, CDR1 MNHGY and CDR2 SAAAGT. CDR3 bases: TGTGCCAGCAGTGCCACCCGGACGAGGGAGCAGTACTTC. Amino acids: CASSATRTREQYF.

The rearrangement uses TRBV6-8 and TRBJ2-7; D may be TRBD2 (6 bases). The CDR3 runs 14 residues. Deletions cut 6 bases from V and 4 bases from J, with 16 bases between. Germline V gene lookup returns CDR1 MNHGY and CDR2 SAAAGT. The CDR3, as DNA: TGTGCCAGCAGGACTGGGGGGTTTGAATACGAGCAGTACTTC. It is translated as CASRTGGFEYEQYF.

The chain joins TRBV10-1 to TRBJ1-1; D might be TRBD1 (5 bases). The CDR3 consists of 16 residues. Germline CDR1 reads WNHNN; CDR2 reads SYGVQD (reference sequence). The V gene lost 3 bases and the J gene lost 4 bases, with 18 bases spanning the gap. This CDR3 is CASSDRPWGASTEAFF. CDR3 coding DNA: TGCGCCAGCAGTGATAGACCATGGGGCGCAAGCACTGAAGCTTTCTTT.

By frequency in the sample, this clone is medium-sized (0.01 to 0.1%). This chain uses TRBV28 with TRBJ2-7; tentative D call: TRBD1 (5 bases). Germline V gives CDR1 MDHEN, CDR2 SYDVKM. Trimming took 4 bases from V and 3 from J, leaving 10 bases between them. This CDR3 region has 13 residues. CDR3 nucleotide sequence: TGTGCCAGCAGTTCCGGAGACAGCTACGAGCAGTACTTC. Protein product: CASSSGDSYEQYF.

The chain carries TRBV10-3 and TRBJ2-1; D ambiguous. The CDR3 has 15 amino acids. Germline CDR1 reads ENHRY; CDR2 reads SYGVKD. V gave up 0 bases and J gave up 8 bases, with 14 bases separating them. Here the CDR3 reads CAISESQIAADEQFF. The CDR3 coding sequence is TGTGCCATCAGTGAGTCGCAGATAGCTGCGGATGAGCAGTTCTTC.

This chain connects TRBV6-8 to TRBJ1-4, with no clear D. This CDR3 is 14 amino acids long. Germline lookup yields CDR1 MNHGY and CDR2 SAAAGT. The V and J ends lost 2 bases and 7 bases respectively, with 11 bases between them. The CDR3 spells CASSYKAGGEKLFF. For the CDR3, the DNA is TGTGCCAGCAGTTACAAGGCTGGCGGTGAAAAACTGTTTTTT.

This clone was counted only a few times. The chain employs TRBV9 and TRBJ2-2; D gene uncertain. CDR1 is SGDLS, CDR2 YYNGEE, per germline. The CDR3 extends over 15 amino acids. The V and J ends lost 1 base and 7 bases respectively, with 14 bases between them. The CDR3 loop is CASSVSPLSGGELFF. CDR3 nucleotides: TGTGCCAGCAGCGTATCTCCTTTATCTGGCGGGGAGCTGTTTTTT.

This chain joins TRBV5-1 and TRBJ1-1; 7 positions agree with TRBD1. Germline V lookup: CDR1 SGHRS, CDR2 YFSETQ. The CDR3 runs 14 residues. After removal of 1 base from V and 5 bases from J, the junction contained 5 bases not matched to a gene. The CDR3 spells CASSLWKGATEAFF. CDR3 DNA: TGCGCCAGCAGCTTGTGGAAGGGGGCAACTGAAGCTTTCTTT.

This clone was observed a few times. The chain couples TRBV6-8 to TRBJ1-5; TRBD1 agrees at 10 bases. The CDR3 length is 16 residues. CDR1 and CDR2 (germline): MNHGY, SAAAGT. Trimming at V came to 6 bases and at J to 3 bases, leaving 8 bases not matched to a gene. The CDR3 loop reads CASSSYDRGHNQPQHF. The CDR3 region has the DNA TGTGCCAGCAGCTCATACGACAGGGGGCACAATCAGCCCCAGCATTTT.

This chain links TRBV9 with TRBJ2-5; 13 nucleotides agree with TRBD2. The germline V gene encodes CDR1 SGDLS and CDR2 YYNGEE. The CDR3 consists of 18 residues. V lost 4 bases to trimming and J lost 1 base; unmatched junction nucleotides: 10. This chain's CDR3 is CASSIGTSGDALQETQYF. CDR3 coding DNA: TGTGCCAGCAGCATTGGGACTAGCGGGGACGCGCTCCAAGAGACCCAGTACTTC.

This clone has just a few counts. This chain links TRBV10-1 with TRBJ1-2; 9 nucleotides line up with TRBD1. CDR1 is WNHNN and CDR2 is SYGVQD in the germline V gene (reference sequence). The CDR3 runs to 16 residues. J lost 5 bases, V lost 10 bases, and 17 bases had no gene match. DNA of the CDR3: TGCGCCACCTTTACAGGGGGCAAGGTCGGGGGGTATGGCTACACCTTC. This codes for CATFTGGKVGGYGYTF.

V and J are TRBV11-3 and TRBJ2-7, with TRBD2 as a possible D gene (6 bases). CDR3 size: 17 residues. With 1 base removed from V and 3 bases from J, the gap between germline ends came to 19 bases. CDR1 and CDR2 from the germline V gene are SGHNT and YENEEA. CDR3 coding DNA: TGTGCCAGCAGCTTAGGATATCGGACACCGGAGGGCTACGAGCAGTACTTC. This translates into CASSLGYRTPEGYEQYF.

J is TRBJ2-1 and V is TRBV6-8; TRBD2 aligns across 11 bases. V lost 4 bases and J lost 3; bases outside the gene matches: 5. Germline CDR1 and CDR2: MNHGY and SAAAGT. The length of the CDR3 is 16 residues. CDR3: CASSSPTSGNYNEQFF. DNA of the CDR3: TGTGCCAGCAGTTCCCCGACTAGCGGGAACTACAATGAGCAGTTCTTC.

The V gene is TRBV18, the J gene TRBJ2-1; 10 nucleotides align to TRBD2. Per the germline V gene, CDR1 is KGHSH and CDR2 is LQKENI. The trim removed 3 bases at V and 9 bases at J, leaving 8 bases unmatched. The CDR3 is 15 residues long. CDR3 region: CASSPGLAGVPEQFF. The CDR3 bases are TGTGCCAGCTCACCCGGGCTAGCGGGAGTACCTGAGCAGTTCTTC.

This clone was observed a few times. The V and J genes are TRBV6-8 and TRBJ1-5, with TRBD1 identical over 7 bases. The germline gives CDR1 MNHGY, CDR2 SAAAGT. The CDR3 covers 18 residues. V gave up 0 bases and J gave up 0 bases; unmatched junction bases: 8. Written as DNA, the CDR3 is TGTGCCAGCAGTTACTCGACCCGGGACAGATATAGCAATCAGCCCCAGCATTTT. This translates into CASSYSTRDRYSNQPQHF.